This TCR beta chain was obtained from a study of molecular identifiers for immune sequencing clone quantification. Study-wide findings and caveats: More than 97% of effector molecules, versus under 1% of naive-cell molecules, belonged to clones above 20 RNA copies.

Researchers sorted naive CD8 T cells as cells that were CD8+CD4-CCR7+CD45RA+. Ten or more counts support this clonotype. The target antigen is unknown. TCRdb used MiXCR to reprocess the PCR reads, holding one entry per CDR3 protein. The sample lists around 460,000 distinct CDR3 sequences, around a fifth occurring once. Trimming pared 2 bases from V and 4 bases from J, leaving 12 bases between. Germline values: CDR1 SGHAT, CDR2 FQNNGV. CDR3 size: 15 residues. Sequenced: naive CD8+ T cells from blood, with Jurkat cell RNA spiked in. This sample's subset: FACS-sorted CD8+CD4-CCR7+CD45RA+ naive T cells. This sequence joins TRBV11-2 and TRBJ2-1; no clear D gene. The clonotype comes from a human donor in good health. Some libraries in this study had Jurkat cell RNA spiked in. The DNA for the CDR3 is TGTGCCAGCAGCTTACGTAGTGAGCTTTACAATGAGCAGTTCTTC. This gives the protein CASSLRSELYNEQFF.